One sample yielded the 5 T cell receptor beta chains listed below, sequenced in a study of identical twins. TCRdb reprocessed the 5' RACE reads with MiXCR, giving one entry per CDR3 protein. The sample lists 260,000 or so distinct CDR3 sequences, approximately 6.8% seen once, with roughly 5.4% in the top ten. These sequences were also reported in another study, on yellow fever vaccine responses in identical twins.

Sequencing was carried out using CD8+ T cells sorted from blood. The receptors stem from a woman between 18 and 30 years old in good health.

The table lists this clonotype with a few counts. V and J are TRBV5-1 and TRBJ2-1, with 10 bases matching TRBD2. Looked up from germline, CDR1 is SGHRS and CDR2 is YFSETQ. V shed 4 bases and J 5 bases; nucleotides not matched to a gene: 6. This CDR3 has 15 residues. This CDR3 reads CASSQGLASDNEQFF. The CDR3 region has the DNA TGCGCCAGCAGCCAGGGACTAGCGAGCGACAATGAGCAGTTCTTC.

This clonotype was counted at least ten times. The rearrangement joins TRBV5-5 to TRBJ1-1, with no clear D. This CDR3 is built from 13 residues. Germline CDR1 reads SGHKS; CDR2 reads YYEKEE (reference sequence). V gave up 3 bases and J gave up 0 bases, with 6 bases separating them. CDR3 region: CASSSNMNTEAFF. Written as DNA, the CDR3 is TGTGCCAGCAGCTCTAACATGAACACTGAAGCTTTCTTT. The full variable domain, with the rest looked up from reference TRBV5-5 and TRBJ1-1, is DAGVTQSPTHLIKTRGQQVTLRCSPISGHKSVSWYQQVLGQGPQFIFQYYEKEERGRGNFPDRFSARQFPNYSSELNVNALLLGDSALYLCASSSNMNTEAFFGQGTRLTVV.

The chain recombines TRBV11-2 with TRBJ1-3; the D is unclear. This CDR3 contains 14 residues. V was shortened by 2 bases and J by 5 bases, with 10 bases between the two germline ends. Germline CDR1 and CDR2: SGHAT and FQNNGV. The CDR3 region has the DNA TGTGCCAGCAGCTTACGTCCCAGACGAAACACCATATATTTT. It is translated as CASSLRPRRNTIYF.

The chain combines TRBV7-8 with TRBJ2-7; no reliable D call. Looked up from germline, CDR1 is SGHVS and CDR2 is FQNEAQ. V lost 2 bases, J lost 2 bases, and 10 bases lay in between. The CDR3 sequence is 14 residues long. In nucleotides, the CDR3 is TGTGCCAGCAGCTTATCCCTTACCCCCTACGAGCAGTACGTC. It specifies CASSLSLTPYEQYV.

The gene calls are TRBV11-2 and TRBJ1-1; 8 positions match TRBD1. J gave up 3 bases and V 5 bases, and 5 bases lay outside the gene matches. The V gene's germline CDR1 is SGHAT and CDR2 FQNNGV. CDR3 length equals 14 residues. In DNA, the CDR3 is TGTGCCAGCAGCCCAGGACAGGGTTACACTGAAGCTTTCTTT. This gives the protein CASSPGQGYTEAFF. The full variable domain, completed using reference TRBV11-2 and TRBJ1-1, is EAGVAQSPRYKIIEKRQSVAFWCNPISGHATLYWYQQILGQGPKLLIQFQNNGVVDDSQLPKDRFSAERLKGVDSTLKIQPAKLEDSAVYLCASSPGQGYTEAFFGQGTRLTVV.